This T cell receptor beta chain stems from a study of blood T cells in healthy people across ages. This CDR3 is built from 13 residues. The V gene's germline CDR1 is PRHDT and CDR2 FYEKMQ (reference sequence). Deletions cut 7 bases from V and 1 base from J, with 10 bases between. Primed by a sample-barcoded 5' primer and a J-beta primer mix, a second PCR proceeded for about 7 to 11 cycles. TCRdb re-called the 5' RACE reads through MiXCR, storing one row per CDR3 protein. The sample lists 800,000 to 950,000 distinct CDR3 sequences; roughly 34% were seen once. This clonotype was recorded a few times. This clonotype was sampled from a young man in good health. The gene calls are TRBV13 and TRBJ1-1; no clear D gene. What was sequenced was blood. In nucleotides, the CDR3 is TGTGCCAGCACAGAACAGCCGAACACTGAAGCTTTCTTT. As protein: CASTEQPNTEAFF.